These T cell receptor beta chains were read from a single sample in a study of T-cell reconstitution after alpha-beta-depleted transplantation in children. TCRdb analysed the PCR reads with MiXCR anew, one entry per CDR3 protein. The data show around 440,000 distinct CDR3 sequences, with 15% to 20% seen just once and 25% to 30% held by the top ten. The sample was PBMCs, mostly from graft donor cells, taken 360 days after TCRalphabeta/CD19-depleted stem cell transplant. These TCRs come from a boy under two years old who had a stem cell transplant for Wiskott-Aldrich syndrome, so the T cells may come from the graft donor. The CDR3 runs from the conserved cysteine through the conserved F or W. The order of the fields is V gene, J gene, clone size, D gene, CDR3 DNA, CDR3 protein. The D gene is left open where the match is weak. The size of a clone is reported for some rows only, either as once, few or many, or as a class for expanded clones.

TRBV9	TRBJ2-3	few	-	TGTGCCAGCAGCGTTCGAGCTCTCACAGATACGCAGTATTTT	CASSVRALTDTQYF
TRBV12-3/TRBV12-4	TRBJ1-2	few	-	TGTGCCAGCAGTTCAAGGGTGGTCTATGGCTACACCTTC	CASSSRVVYGYTF
TRBV7-9	TRBJ2-5	-	-	TGTGCCAGCAGTCCATTACGGGTCAGGGTAGGAGAAGAGACCCAGTACTTC	CASSPLRVRVGEETQYF
TRBV20-1	TRBJ1-1	-	TRBD1	TGCAGTGCTAGAGGCAGGGGGGGTCCCTTGAACACTGAAGCTTTCTTT	CSARGRGGPLNTEAFF
TRBV12-3/TRBV12-4	TRBJ1-5	few	TRBD1	TGTGCCAGCAGTCCCTACAGGGGTAGCAATCAGCCCCAGCATTTT	CASSPYRGSNQPQHF
TRBV15	TRBJ1-1	once	-	TGTGCCACCAGCAGGAATCGACGGGGAACGCCCGACGAAGCTTTCTTT	CATSRNRRGTPDEAFF
TRBV24-1	TRBJ2-3	-	-	TGTGCCACCAGTCAATTCACAGATACGCAGTATTTT	CATSQFTDTQYF
TRBV19	TRBJ2-1	-	-	TGTGCCAGTAGTATGGTGGGCTCCTACAATGAGCAGTTCTTC	CASSMVGSYNEQFF
TRBV7-2	TRBJ2-4	-	-	TGTGCCAGCACCCCCTGGCAACAGAAAAACATTCAGTACTTC	CASTPWQQKNIQYF
TRBV7-8	TRBJ2-1	-	-	TGTGCCAGCAGCCAATCCCAGAGGGAGCAGTTCTTC	CASSQSQREQFF
TRBV4-1	TRBJ2-7	-	TRBD1	TGCGCCAGCAGCCAAGGACAGGGGGCGCGGGAGCAGTACTTC	CASSQGQGAREQYF
TRBV12-3/TRBV12-4	TRBJ2-5	few	TRBD1	TGTGCCAGCAGCCCAAGGACAGGGAAGGTCCAAGAGACCCAGTACTTC	CASSPRTGKVQETQYF
TRBV19	TRBJ2-1	-	-	TGTGCCAGTAGCAAATTCCTAATCTACAATGAGCAGTTCTTC	CASSKFLIYNEQFF
TRBV10-1	TRBJ2-7	-	TRBD1	TGCGCCAGCAAAGCCGGGACAGGGAGCTCCTACGAGCAGTACTTC	CASKAGTGSSYEQYF
TRBV7-8	TRBJ2-5	-	-	TGTGCCAGCAGCCGCAGCCAAGAGACCCAGTACTTC	CASSRSQETQYF
TRBV10-3	TRBJ2-3	-	-	TGTGCCATCCTTTTAGCGGGCACAGATACGCAGTATTTT	CAILLAGTDTQYF
TRBV11-2	TRBJ2-1	-	-	TGTGCCAGCAGCCGTTTTAGGAATGAGCAGTTCTTC	CASSRFRNEQFF
TRBV18	TRBJ1-1	few	-	TGTGCCAGCTCACCATGGGGGGGAAAAACTGAAGCTTTCTTT	CASSPWGGKTEAFF
TRBV20-1	TRBJ2-7	-	-	TGCAGTGCTAGTAAGTCAGGGTACTCCTACGAGCAGTACTTC	CSASKSGYSYEQYF
TRBV5-5	TRBJ2-2	-	-	TGTGCCAGCAGCTTGTTCGGGGAGGTCGGGGAGCTGTTTTTT	CASSLFGEVGELFF
TRBV28	TRBJ1-5	few	-	TGTGCCAGCAGTTTGAAGGCAACGCAGGGGTATCAGCCCCAGCATTTT	CASSLKATQGYQPQHF
TRBV6-5	TRBJ2-7	-	-	TGTGCCAGCAGTTACGCAATTGACCGCTACGAGCAGTACTTC	CASSYAIDRYEQYF
TRBV5-1	TRBJ2-1	many	TRBD1	TGCGCCAGCAGCTGGGACAGGGGCCTCTCCTACAATGAGCAGTTCTTC	CASSWDRGLSYNEQFF
TRBV20-1	TRBJ1-5	-	-	TGCAGTGCTTACTCCAGCCCCAATCAGCCCCAGCATTTT	CSAYSSPNQPQHF
TRBV4-1	TRBJ2-6	-	-	TGCGCCAGCAGCCAAAAGAGGCAGGGGGGCCTCCTTATCTCTGGGGCCAACGTCCTGACTTTC	CASSQKRQGGLLISGANVLTF
TRBV3-1	TRBJ2-1	-	-	TGTGCCAGCAGCCAGTCTAGCTTCAGCAATGAGCAGTTCTTC	CASSQSSFSNEQFF
TRBV7-9	TRBJ1-5	-	-	TGTGCCAGCAGTTTAACAACCCAGCCCCAGCATTTT	CASSLTTQPQHF
TRBV15	TRBJ2-4	-	-	TGTGCCACCAGCAGAGATGGGCAGTGGGCCAAAAACATTCAGTACTTC	CATSRDGQWAKNIQYF
TRBV7-8	TRBJ2-7	few	-	TGTGCCAGCAGCTTCCGGGGACAGCAGTACTTC	CASSFRGQQYF
TRBV5-6	TRBJ2-1	-	TRBD2	TGTGCCAGCAGCTTCCCGGGACTAGCGTATGAGCAGTTCTTC	CASSFPGLAYEQFF
TRBV5-1	TRBJ1-1	few	-	TGCGCCAGCAGCTTGGTGTCCTTGGCAGAAGCTTTCTTT	CASSLVSLAEAFF
TRBV12-3/TRBV12-4	TRBJ2-5	-	-	TGTGCCAGCAGCTCCCCCGGGCAGAAGGATAGAGAGACCCAGTACTTC	CASSSPGQKDRETQYF
TRBV4-1	TRBJ2-3	few	TRBD2	TGCGCCAGCAGCCACCGAAGTTTTAGCGGGGGGGCGAGCACAGATACGCAGTATTTT	CASSHRSFSGGASTDTQYF
TRBV28	TRBJ1-1	-	-	TGTGCCAGCAGTTTTATGGCAGACACTGAAGCTTTCTTT	CASSFMADTEAFF
TRBV12-3/TRBV12-4	TRBJ2-6	many	-	TGTGCCAGCAGTTTAGGCAGCTCTGGGGCCAACGTCCTGACTTTC	CASSLGSSGANVLTF
TRBV7-9	TRBJ1-4	few	-	TGTGCCAGCAGCTTAGTGGCGGGACATAATGAAAAACTGTTTTTT	CASSLVAGHNEKLFF
TRBV5-1	TRBJ2-7	few	TRBD1	TGCGCCAGCAGCTTGAAAGGACAGGGCAACTACGAGCAGTACTTC	CASSLKGQGNYEQYF
TRBV7-6	TRBJ2-7	few	-	TGTGCCAGCAGCTTAGGCTTTACAGGGCAGCAGTACTTC	CASSLGFTGQQYF
TRBV12-3/TRBV12-4	TRBJ1-5	-	-	TGTGCCAGCAGTCCTGACGGATATCAGCCCCAGCATTTT	CASSPDGYQPQHF
TRBV28	TRBJ1-1	-	-	TGTGCCAGCAGTTTATACCCCGAATCCTACACTGAAGCTTTCTTT	CASSLYPESYTEAFF
TRBV20-1	TRBJ2-2	few	-	TGCAGTGCCATAGCAGACACCGGGGAGCTGTTTTTT	CSAIADTGELFF
TRBV28	TRBJ1-2	few	-	TGTGCCAGCGTCCAGGGAAACTATGGCTACACCTTC	CASVQGNYGYTF
TRBV14	TRBJ2-7	-	-	TGTGCCAGCAGCCAAGGATACGGCCATCTCTCCTACGAGCAGTACTTC	CASSQGYGHLSYEQYF
TRBV3-1	TRBJ2-7	-	-	TGTGCCAGCAGCCCCGGCCTGCGGGGTTACGAGCAGTACTTC	CASSPGLRGYEQYF
TRBV12-3/TRBV12-4	TRBJ2-7	-	-	TGTGCCAGCAGTTTAGTTACCGTGACCGAGCAGTACTTC	CASSLVTVTEQYF
TRBV6-1	TRBJ2-2	-	TRBD2	TGTGCCAGCAGTGTCACTAGCGGGAGGGCCGCGAACACCGGGGAGCTGTTTTTT	CASSVTSGRAANTGELFF